This T cell receptor (beta chain) was sequenced for a study of shared clonotypes between healthy human individuals. V shed 7 bases, J shed 4 bases, and the junction held 4 bases outside the gene matches. Per the germline V gene, CDR1 is SNHLY and CDR2 is FYNNEI. This CDR3 comprises 13 residues. CD45RO negativity and positive selection for CCR7 defined naive CD8 cells, a population that excluded terminally differentiated effector memory CD45RA+ cells. Data came from immunoSEQ multiplex PCR; TCRdb stores just in-frame clones and leaves some out. Of hundreds of thousands of clones listed, 95% to 97% are singletons.

Sample: naive CD8+ T cells sorted from blood. J is TRBJ2-1 and V is TRBV2, with TRBD2 matching 7 bases. This sequence originates from a woman in her thirties in good health. DNA of the CDR3: TGTGCCAGCATGGTGCGGGAGTACAATGAGCAGTTCTTC. Translation: CASMVREYNEQFF.